The present TCR beta chain was sequenced within a study of T cell repertoires in cytomegalovirus infection. The overall study: In public TCR beta signatures, there were indications of both CMV infection and matching HLA type. General study findings and limits: Cumulative frequency of public TCR beta families picked out carriers of CMV plus the relevant HLA. CMV-specific HLA-C-restricted TCR beta clonotypes dominated the ex vivo response.

TCRdb itself ran the reads through MiXCR, one entry per CDR3 protein. The sample lists hundreds of thousands of distinct CDR3 sequences, around 35% occurring once. On this clonotype: Antigen unknown.

V was shortened by 7 bases and J by 4 bases, with 10 bases between the two germline ends. The CDR3 totals 12 residues. Looked up from germline, CDR1 is LGHNT and CDR2 is FRNRAP. The material sequenced was cultured PBMCs, taken from culture after CMV antigen stimulation. The sequence derives from a human donor in good health (CMV status not recorded). Some clones in this sample may be carry-over from other donors' samples. The chain recombines TRBV12-5 with TRBJ1-1; D ambiguous. This CDR3 reads CASVLLGTEAFF. CDR3 coding DNA: TGTGCTAGTGTCCTTCTAGGCACTGAAGCTTTCTTT. The variable domain in full, with the rest retrieved from reference TRBV12-5 and TRBJ1-1, is DARVTQTPRHKVTEMGQEVTMRCQPILGHNTVFWYRQTMMQGLELLAYFRNRAPLDDSGMPKDRFSAEMPDATLATLKIQPSEPRDSAVYFCASVLLGTEAFFGQGTRLTVV.